This TCR beta chain was captured in a study of T cells in Graves' hyperthyroidism and ophthalmopathy. No progression to ophthalmopathy during 18 months of follow-up defined stable disease. Newly diagnosed hyperthyroidism, duration under 2 months, in patients aged 18 to 65. From RNA transcripts, TCR beta CDR3 regions were amplified. When the TCR CDR3 underwent first-round RT-PCR, the HTBI primer set was used. TCRdb independently ran MiXCR on the multiplex PCR reads; one entry per CDR3 protein. The sample consists of hundreds of thousands of distinct CDR3 sequences, roughly 37% of them appearing once. Whole-study results and caveats: Blood also carried most thyroid clonotypes expanded above 0.001. Model-based prediction identified ophthalmopathy a median around 6.7 months prior to its onset.

This clonotype is a singleton in its sample. Its cognate antigen is unknown. V was clipped by 9 bases and J by 0 bases; unmatched bases: 10. Germline V gene sequence: CDR1 SGHTA, CDR2 FQGNSA. The CDR3 consists of 15 residues. This TCR came from a young man with Graves' hyperthyroidism. The V gene is TRBV7-2, the J gene TRBJ2-7, with 8 bases that match TRBD2. The sequenced sample was blood. In nucleotides, the CDR3 is TGTGCCAGTAGTATCGTAGCGGGGAGCTCCTACGAGCAGTACTTC. This gives the protein CASSIVAGSSYEQYF.